Listed below are T cell receptor beta chains from one sample, sequenced in a study of blood T cell repertoires in COVID-19. Assay used: immunoSEQ multiplex PCR; TCRdb lists only in-frame clones, some missing. The sample has about 120,000 clones, about two thirds seen once. Sequenced sample: peripheral blood. The origin of the receptors is a human donor with acute or convalescent COVID-19. The donor label of this sample is uncertain. The CDR3 runs from the conserved cysteine through the conserved F or W. A D gene is named only where the DNA matches it firmly. A row's size may be missing; if present it is once, few, many or a size class.

>NA|NA|TRBJ1-1|TRBV7-3
CASSLRGTTEAFF
TGTGCCAGCAGCCTGCGGGGTACAACTGAAGCTTTCTTT
>NA|NA|TRBJ1-5|TRBV2
CASRDTGSLQPQHF
TGTGCCAGCAGAGATACAGGGTCTTTGCAGCCCCAGCATTTT
>NA|NA|TRBJ2-7|TRBV27
CASSSLSPYEQYF
TGTGCCAGCAGTTCCCTCTCCCCCTACGAGCAGTACTTC
>NA|NA|TRBJ1-2|TRBV6-5
CASSSPWTAEGYGYTF
TGTGCCAGCAGTTCCCCTTGGACAGCAGAGGGCTATGGCTACACCTTC
>few|NA|TRBJ1-1|TRBV7-3
CASSLGPDGGYTEAFF
TGTGCCAGCAGCTTGGGACCCGACGGGGGGTACACTGAAGCTTTCTTT
>once|TRBD1|TRBJ1-4|TRBV19
CASSTINRGAANEKLFF
TGTGCCAGTAGTACCATCAACAGGGGGGCGGCTAATGAAAAACTGTTTTTT
>once|NA|TRBJ1-1|TRBV7-3
CASSLRFRRGQDTEAFF
TGTGCCAGCAGCCTGAGGTTCAGGCGGGGGCAGGACACTGAAGCTTTCTTT
>few|NA|TRBJ2-5|TRBV7-3
CASSTGFGAGETQYF
TGTGCCAGCAGTACAGGGTTTGGGGCAGGGGAGACCCAGTACTTC
>NA|TRBD2|TRBJ2-7|TRBV5-6
CASSLGLAGEQYF
TGTGCCAGCAGCTTGGGGCTAGCGGGGGAGCAGTACTTC
>few|TRBD1|TRBJ2-1|TRBV2
CASSERGTGGLYNEQFF
TGTGCCAGCAGTGAAAGGGGGACAGGGGGCCTCTACAATGAGCAGTTCTTC
>few|TRBD2|TRBJ2-3|TRBV3-1/TRBV3-2
CASSQAERGDTQYF
TGTGCCAGCAGCCAAGCAGAGCGGGGGGATACGCAGTATTTT
>few|TRBD1|TRBJ2-2|TRBV5-1
CASSFSGGPGELFF
TGCGCCAGCAGCTTCTCAGGGGGCCCCGGGGAGCTGTTTTTT
>NA|TRBD2|TRBJ2-1|TRBV7-2
CASSSRAGPYNEQFF
TGTGCCAGCAGCTCGCGAGCGGGGCCCTACAATGAGCAGTTCTTC
>NA|NA|TRBJ1-2|TRBV28
CASSHRVPYGYTF
TGTGCCAGCAGTCACAGGGTACCGTATGGCTACACCTTC
>NA|NA|TRBJ2-7|TRBV6-5
CASRMGGVRDEQYF
TGTGCCAGCAGAATGGGTGGCGTGAGGGACGAGCAGTACTTC
>NA|NA|TRBJ1-2|TRBV30
CAWSVLAGAGIKGYTF
TGTGCCTGGAGTGTATTAGCGGGCGCGGGGATTAAGGGCTACACCTTC
>NA|TRBD1|TRBJ2-1|TRBV7-9
CASSLIGQGSNEQFF
TGTGCCAGCAGCTTAATAGGACAGGGAAGCAATGAGCAGTTCTTC
>once|NA|TRBJ2-2|TRBV27
CASSTYLRGNTGELFF
TGTGCCAGCAGTACTTACCTCAGGGGGAACACCGGGGAGCTGTTTTTT
>NA|NA|TRBJ1-2|TRBV27
CASRTGSYGYTF
TGTGCCAGCAGGACAGGTTCATATGGCTACACCTTC
>NA|TRBD1|TRBJ2-5|TRBV2
CAGGQAFQETQYF
TGTGCCGGAGGACAGGCTTTTCAAGAGACCCAGTACTTC
>NA|NA|TRBJ1-2|TRBV28
CASSSSLGANANYGYTF
TGTGCCAGCAGTTCCTCTTTGGGGGCGAATGCTAACTATGGCTACACCTTC
>NA|NA|TRBJ1-1|TRBV10-2
CASSERGNTEAFF
TGCGCCAGCAGTGAAAGGGGGAACACTGAAGCTTTCTTT
>NA|NA|TRBJ2-2|TRBV6-1
CASSEASAWDTGELFF
TGTGCCAGCAGTGAGGCGAGCGCATGGGACACCGGGGAGCTGTTTTTT
>once|TRBD1|TRBJ1-5|TRBV19
CASMGGQGPYSNQPQHF
TGTGCCAGTATGGGGGGACAGGGACCGTATAGCAATCAGCCCCAGCATTTT
>NA|TRBD1|TRBJ2-7|TRBV11-2
CASSLTGGNEQYF
TGTGCCAGCAGCTTGACAGGGGGCAACGAGCAGTACTTC
>NA|NA|TRBJ1-6|TRBV20-1
CSASPTGYNSPLHF
TGCAGTGCTAGTCCTACAGGGTATAATTCACCCCTCCACTTT
>NA|TRBD2|TRBJ2-5|TRBV20-1
CSASGSGGVETQYF
TGCAGTGCTAGTGGTAGCGGGGGGGTCGAGACCCAGTACTTC
>NA|TRBD2|TRBJ2-1|TRBV11-2
CASRALAGGPYNEQFF
TGTGCCAGCAGGGCCCTAGCGGGGGGCCCCTACAATGAGCAGTTCTTC
>NA|TRBD1|TRBJ2-1|TRBV15
CATSGGQGWGEQFF
TGTGCCACCAGCGGTGGACAGGGGTGGGGTGAGCAGTTCTTC
>NA|NA|TRBJ1-5|TRBV4-2
CASSQDRTQQGAQHF
TGTGCCAGCAGCCAAGATCGGACCCAGCAAGGGGCCCAGCATTTT
>NA|NA|TRBJ1-4|TRBV7-8
CASSLDRRYEKLFF
TGTGCCAGCAGCTTAGACAGGCGATATGAAAAACTGTTTTTT
>once|NA|TRBJ2-7|TRBV20-1
CSASWRSYEQYF
TGCAGTGCTAGTTGGCGGTCCTACGAGCAGTACTTC
>NA|NA|TRBJ2-7|TRBV21-1
CASTYQRTGYFPYEQYF
TGTGCCAGCACCTACCAACGAACAGGATATTTCCCCTACGAGCAGTACTTC